This TCR beta chain was obtained from a study of cytomegalovirus exposure and HLA in healthy donors. The CDR3 loop spans 11 amino acids. The germline V gene has CDR1 LNHDA and CDR2 SQIVND (reference sequence). V lost 6 bases, J lost 4 bases, and 6 bases lay in between. The table came from immunoSEQ multiplex PCR; TCRdb's copy has only in-frame clones and leaves some out. The sample holds fewer than 150,000 clones, almost 85% seen once. The TCR originated in a young man in good health and CMV-seropositive. The V gene is TRBV19, the J gene TRBJ1-2; D uncertain. The specimen sequenced was PBMCs. The CDR3 protein is CASRASYGYTF. In nucleotides, the CDR3 is TGTGCCAGTAGGGCCAGCTATGGCTACACCTTC.